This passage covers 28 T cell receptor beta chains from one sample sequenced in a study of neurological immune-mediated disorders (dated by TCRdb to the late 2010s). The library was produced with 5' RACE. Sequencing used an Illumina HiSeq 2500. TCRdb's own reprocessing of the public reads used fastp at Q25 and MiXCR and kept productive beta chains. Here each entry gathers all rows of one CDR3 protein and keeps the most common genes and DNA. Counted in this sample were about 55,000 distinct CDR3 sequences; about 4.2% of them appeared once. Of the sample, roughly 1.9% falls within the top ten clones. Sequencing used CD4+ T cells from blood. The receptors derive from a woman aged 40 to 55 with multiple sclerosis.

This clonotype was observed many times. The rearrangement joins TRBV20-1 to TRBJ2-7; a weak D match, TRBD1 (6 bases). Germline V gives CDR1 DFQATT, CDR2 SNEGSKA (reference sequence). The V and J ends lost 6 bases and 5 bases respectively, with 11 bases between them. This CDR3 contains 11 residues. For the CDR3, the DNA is TGCAGTGCGCCACAGGGCGACGAGCAGTACTTC. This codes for CSAPQGDEQYF.

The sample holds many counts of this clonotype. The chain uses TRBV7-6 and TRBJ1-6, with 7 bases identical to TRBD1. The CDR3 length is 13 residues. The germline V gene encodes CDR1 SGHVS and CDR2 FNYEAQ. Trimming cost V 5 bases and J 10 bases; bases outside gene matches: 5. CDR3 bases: TGTGCCAGCAGCGGGACAGTCAGCTCACCCCTCCACTTT. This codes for CASSGTVSSPLHF. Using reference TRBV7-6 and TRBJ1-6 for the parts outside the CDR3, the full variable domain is GAGVSQSPRYKVTKRGQDVALRCDPISGHVSLYWYRQALGQGPEFLTYFNYEAQQDKSGLPNDRFSAERPEGSISTLTIQRTEQRDSAMYRCASSGTVSSPLHFGNGTRLTVT.

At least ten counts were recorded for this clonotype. The CDR3 region has the DNA TGTGCCATCAGTGGGACAGATGGCTACACCTTC. Protein sequence: CAISGTDGYTF. The V call is TRBV10-3, the J call TRBJ1-2; D is perhaps TRBD1 (6 bases). Germline CDR1 and CDR2: ENHRY and SYGVKD. The CDR3 has 11 amino acids. V was shortened by 4 bases and J by 6 bases, with 6 bases between the two germline ends.

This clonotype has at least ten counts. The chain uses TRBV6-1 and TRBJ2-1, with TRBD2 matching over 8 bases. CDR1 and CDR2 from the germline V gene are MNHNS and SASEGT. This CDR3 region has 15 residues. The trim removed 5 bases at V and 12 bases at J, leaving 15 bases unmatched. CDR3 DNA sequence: TGTGCCAGCAGTCCCCTCGGACTAGCCCAAACCGGGCAGTTCTTC. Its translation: CASSPLGLAQTGQFF.

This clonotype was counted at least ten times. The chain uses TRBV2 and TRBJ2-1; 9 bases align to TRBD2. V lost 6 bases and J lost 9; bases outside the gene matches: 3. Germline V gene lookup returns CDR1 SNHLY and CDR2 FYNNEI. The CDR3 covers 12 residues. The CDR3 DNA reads TGTGCCAGCAGGTTTAGCGGGGGTGAGCAGTTCTTC. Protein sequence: CASRFSGGEQFF.

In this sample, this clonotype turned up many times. CDR3 DNA sequence: TGCGCCAGCAGCTCCCCCGGAAGGACAGGGTACGAAAAACTGTTTTTT. It encodes CASSSPGRTGYEKLFF. The chain has TRBV4-1 and TRBJ1-4; TRBD1 aligns across 8 bases. The CDR3 consists of 16 residues. Germline V lookup: CDR1 MGHRA, CDR2 YSYEKL. J was trimmed by 8 bases and V by 5 bases; bases with no gene match: 13.

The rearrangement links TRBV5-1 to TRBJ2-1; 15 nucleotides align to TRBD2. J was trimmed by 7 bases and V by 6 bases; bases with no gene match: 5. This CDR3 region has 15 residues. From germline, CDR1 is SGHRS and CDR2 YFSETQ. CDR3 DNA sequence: TGCGCCAGCACCGGGACTAGCGGGAGGAGGAATGAGCAGTTCTTC. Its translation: CASTGTSGRRNEQFF.

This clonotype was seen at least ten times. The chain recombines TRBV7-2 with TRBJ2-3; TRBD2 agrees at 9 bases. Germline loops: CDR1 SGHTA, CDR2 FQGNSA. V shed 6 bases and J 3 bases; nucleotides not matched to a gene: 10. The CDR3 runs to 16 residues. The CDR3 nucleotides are TGTGCCAGCAGTCCAGGGTGGCGGGGGGGGACAGATACGCAGTATTTT. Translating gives CASSPGWRGGTDTQYF.

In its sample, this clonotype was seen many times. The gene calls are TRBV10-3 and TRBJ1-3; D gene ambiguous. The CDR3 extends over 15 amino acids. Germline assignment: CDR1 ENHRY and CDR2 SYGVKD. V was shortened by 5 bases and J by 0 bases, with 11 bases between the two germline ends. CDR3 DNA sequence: TGTGCCATCAGTCCACGCAGCTCCTCTGGAAACACCATATATTTT. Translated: CAISPRSSSGNTIYF.

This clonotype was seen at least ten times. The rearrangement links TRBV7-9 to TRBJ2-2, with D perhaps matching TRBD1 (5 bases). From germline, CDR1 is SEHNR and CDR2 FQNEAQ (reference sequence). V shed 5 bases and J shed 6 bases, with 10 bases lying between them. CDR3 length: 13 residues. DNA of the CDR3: TGTGCCAGCAGCGGTCAGGGTTCCGGGGAGCTGTTTTTT. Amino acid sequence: CASSGQGSGELFF.

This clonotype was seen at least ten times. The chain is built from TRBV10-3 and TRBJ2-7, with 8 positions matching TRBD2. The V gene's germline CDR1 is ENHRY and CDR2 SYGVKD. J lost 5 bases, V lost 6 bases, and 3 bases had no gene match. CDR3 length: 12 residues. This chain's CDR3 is CAIRAGVDEQYF. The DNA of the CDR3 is TGTGCCATCAGAGCGGGGGTCGACGAGCAGTACTTC.

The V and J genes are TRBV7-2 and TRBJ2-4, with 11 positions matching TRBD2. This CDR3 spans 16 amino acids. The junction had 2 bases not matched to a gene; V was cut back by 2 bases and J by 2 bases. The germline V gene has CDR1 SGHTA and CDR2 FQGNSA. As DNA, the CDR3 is TGTGCCAGCAGCTTACTAGCGGGGGGTTCCAAAAACATTCAGTACTTC. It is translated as CASSLLAGGSKNIQYF.

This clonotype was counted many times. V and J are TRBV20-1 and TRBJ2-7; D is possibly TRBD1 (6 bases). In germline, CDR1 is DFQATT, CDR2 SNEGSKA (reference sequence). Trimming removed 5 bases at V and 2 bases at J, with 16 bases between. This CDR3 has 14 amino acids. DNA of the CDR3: TGCAGTGCTCCACTAGGGGGACAAACCTACGAGCAGTACTTC. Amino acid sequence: CSAPLGGQTYEQYF.

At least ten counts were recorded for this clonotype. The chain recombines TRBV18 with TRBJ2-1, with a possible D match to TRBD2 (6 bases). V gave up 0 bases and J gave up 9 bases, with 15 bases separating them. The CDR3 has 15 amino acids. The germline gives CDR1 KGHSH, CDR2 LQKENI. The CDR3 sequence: CASSPPQGGSGEQFF. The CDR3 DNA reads TGTGCCAGCTCACCACCCCAGGGAGGTAGTGGTGAGCAGTTCTTC.

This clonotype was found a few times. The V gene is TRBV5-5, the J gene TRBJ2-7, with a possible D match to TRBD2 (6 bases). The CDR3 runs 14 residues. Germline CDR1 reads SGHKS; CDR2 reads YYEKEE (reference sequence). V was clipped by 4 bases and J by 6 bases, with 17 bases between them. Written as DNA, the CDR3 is TGTGCCAGCAGCCTCCTGTGGGACTCTCCCGAGCAGTACTTC. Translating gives CASSLLWDSPEQYF.

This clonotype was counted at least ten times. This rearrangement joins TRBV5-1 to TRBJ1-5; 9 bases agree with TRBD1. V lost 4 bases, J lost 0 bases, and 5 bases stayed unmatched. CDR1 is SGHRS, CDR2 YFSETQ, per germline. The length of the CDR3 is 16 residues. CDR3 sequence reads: CASSEGTGNSNQPQHF. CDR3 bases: TGCGCCAGCAGCGAAGGGACAGGGAATAGCAATCAGCCCCAGCATTTT.

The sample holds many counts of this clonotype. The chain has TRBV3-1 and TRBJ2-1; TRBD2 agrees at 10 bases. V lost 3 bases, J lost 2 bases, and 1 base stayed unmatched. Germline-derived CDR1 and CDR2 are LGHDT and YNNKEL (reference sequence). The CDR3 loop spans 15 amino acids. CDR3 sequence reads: CASSQSGGAYNEQFF. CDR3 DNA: TGTGCCAGCAGCCAGAGCGGGGGGGCCTACAATGAGCAGTTCTTC.

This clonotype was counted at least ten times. The CDR3 DNA reads as TGTGCCAGCAGCTCTTTAGAGGACAGGTTCTACGAGCAGTACTTC. Translation: CASSSLEDRFYEQYF. The chain couples TRBV7-9 to TRBJ2-7; TRBD1 aligns across 7 bases. From germline, CDR1 is SEHNR and CDR2 FQNEAQ (reference sequence). V lost 4 bases and J lost 3; bases outside the gene matches: 9. CDR3 size: 15 residues.

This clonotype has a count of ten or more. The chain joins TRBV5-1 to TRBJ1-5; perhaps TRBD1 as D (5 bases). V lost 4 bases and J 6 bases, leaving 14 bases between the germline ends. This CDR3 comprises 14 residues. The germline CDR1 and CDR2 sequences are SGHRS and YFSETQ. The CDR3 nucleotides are TGCGCCAGCAGCGCCTCAGGGAACGGTCAGCCCCAGCATTTT. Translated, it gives CASSASGNGQPQHF.

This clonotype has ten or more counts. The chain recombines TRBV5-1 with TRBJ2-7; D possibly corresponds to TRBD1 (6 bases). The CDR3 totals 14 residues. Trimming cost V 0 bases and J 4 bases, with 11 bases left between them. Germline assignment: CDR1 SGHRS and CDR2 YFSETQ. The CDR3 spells CASSLGTGPYEQYF. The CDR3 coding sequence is TGCGCCAGCAGCTTGGGAACAGGGCCATACGAGCAGTACTTC.

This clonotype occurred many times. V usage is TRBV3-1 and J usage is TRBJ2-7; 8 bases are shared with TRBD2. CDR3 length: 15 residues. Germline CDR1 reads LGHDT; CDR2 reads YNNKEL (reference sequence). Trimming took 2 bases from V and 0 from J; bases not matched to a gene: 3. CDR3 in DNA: TGTGCCAGCAGCCAACGGCGGGGGGTCTCCTACGAGCAGTACTTC. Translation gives CASSQRRGVSYEQYF.

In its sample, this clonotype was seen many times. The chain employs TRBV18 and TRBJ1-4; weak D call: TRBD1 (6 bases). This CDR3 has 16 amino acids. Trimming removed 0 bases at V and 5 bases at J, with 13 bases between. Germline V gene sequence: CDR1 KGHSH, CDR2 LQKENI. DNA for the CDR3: TGTGCCAGCTCACCACCGGTGGCAGGGGCCAATGAAAAACTGTTTTTT. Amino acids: CASSPPVAGANEKLFF. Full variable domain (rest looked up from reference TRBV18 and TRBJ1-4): NAGVMQNPRHLVRRRGQEARLRCSPMKGHSHVYWYRQLPEEGLKFMVYLQKENIIDESGMPKERFSAEFPKEGPSILRIQQVVRGDSAAYFCASSPPVAGANEKLFFGSGTQLSVL.

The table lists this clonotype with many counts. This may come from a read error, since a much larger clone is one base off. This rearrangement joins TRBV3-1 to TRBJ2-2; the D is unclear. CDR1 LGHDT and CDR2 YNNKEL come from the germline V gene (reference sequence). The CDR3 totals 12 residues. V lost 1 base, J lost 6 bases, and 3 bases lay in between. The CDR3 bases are TGTGCCAGCAGCCAAGGCGCCGGGGAGCTGTTTTTT. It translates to CASSQGAGELFF.

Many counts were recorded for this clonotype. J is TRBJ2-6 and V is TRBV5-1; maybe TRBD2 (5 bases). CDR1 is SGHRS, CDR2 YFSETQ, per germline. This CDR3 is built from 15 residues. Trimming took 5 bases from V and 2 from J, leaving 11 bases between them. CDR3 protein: CASSSAAAGANVLTF. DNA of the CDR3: TGCGCCAGCAGTTCCGCAGCGGCTGGGGCCAACGTCCTGACTTTC. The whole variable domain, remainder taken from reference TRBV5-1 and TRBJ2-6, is KAGVTQTPRYLIKTRGQQVTLSCSPISGHRSVSWYQQTPGQGLQFLFEYFSETQRNKGNFPGRFSGRQFSNSRSEMNVSTLELGDSALYLCASSSAAAGANVLTFGAGSRLTVL.

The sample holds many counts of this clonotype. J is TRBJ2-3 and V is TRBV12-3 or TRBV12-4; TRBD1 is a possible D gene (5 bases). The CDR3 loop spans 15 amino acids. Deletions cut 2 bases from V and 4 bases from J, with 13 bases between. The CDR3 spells CASSLKGFRADTQYF. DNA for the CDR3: TGTGCCAGCAGTTTAAAGGGTTTCAGGGCAGATACGCAGTATTTT.

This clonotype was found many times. The DNA of the CDR3 is TGTGCCAGCAGCCAAGATTACTTAGGGGTGAACACTGAAGCTTTCTTT. Translating it yields CASSQDYLGVNTEAFF. This rearrangement joins TRBV4-2 to TRBJ1-1; D may be TRBD1 (5 bases). V lost 0 bases to trimming and J lost 0 bases, with 11 bases between them. CDR3 length: 16 amino acids. Germline CDR1 reads LGHNA; CDR2 reads YNFKEQ.

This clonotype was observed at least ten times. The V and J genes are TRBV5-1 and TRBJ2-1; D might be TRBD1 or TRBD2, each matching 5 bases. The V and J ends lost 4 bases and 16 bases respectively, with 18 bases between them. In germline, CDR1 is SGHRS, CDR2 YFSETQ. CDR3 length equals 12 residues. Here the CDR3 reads CASSSPGTSLFF. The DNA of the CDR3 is TGCGCCAGCAGCAGCCCCGGGACCTCCCTATTCTTC.

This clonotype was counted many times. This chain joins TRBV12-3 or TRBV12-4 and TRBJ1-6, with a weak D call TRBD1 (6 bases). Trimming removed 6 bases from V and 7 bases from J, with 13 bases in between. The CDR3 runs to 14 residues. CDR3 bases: TGTGCCAGCAGGACAGGTCACGAAAATTCACCCCTCCACTTT. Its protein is CASRTGHENSPLHF.